This TCR beta chain is from a study of T cell responses to AZD1222 COVID-19 vaccine. Study outcomes and limitations: Recipients of two AZD1222 doses showed rising Spike-specific TCR breadth and depth. Females outnumbered males among donors, who were mostly white British; clonal diversity was possibly underestimated. Only a handful of people who got AZD1222 tested seropositive at baseline.

TCRdb's table, derived via immunoSEQ multiplex PCR, lists solely in-frame clones and lacks some. Of roughly 120,000 clones in the sample, roughly nine tenths were seen once. As for this clone: What it recognizes is unknown.

Second-dose recipients at about 4 or about 12 weeks were treated as one pooled group. Germline values: CDR1 MNHEY, CDR2 SVGAGI. The V end lost 8 bases, the J end lost 5 bases, and 12 bases lay between the germline ends. This CDR3 is 13 amino acids long. The rearrangement uses TRBV6-5 and TRBJ2-2; D is possibly TRBD2 (7 bases). The clonotype comes from an adult who received the AZD1222 COVID-19 vaccine. The sample was peripheral blood, taken 28 days after the second AZD1222 dose. CDR3 in amino acids: CASRGAGTGELFF. CDR3 nucleotide sequence: TGTGCCAGCCGGGGGGCAGGAACCGGGGAGCTGTTTTTT.